This T cell receptor (beta chain) was observed in a study of technical replicates of blood from several donors. The CDR3 spans 17 residues. V shed 1 base and J 11 bases; nucleotides not matched to a gene: 13. Germline V gene lookup returns CDR1 MGHRA and CDR2 YSYEKL. Sequenced by immunoSEQ multiplex PCR; TCRdb stores in-frame clones only, minus some. Here the sample spans just under 100,000 clones, nearly 97% being singletons. Input material: T cells isolated from PBMCs. The receptor was derived from a human donor in good health. This rearrangement joins TRBV4-1 to TRBJ2-1; 11 bases align to TRBD2. CDR3 sequence (DNA): TGCGCCAGCAGCCAAGCTTCCGGGACTAGCGGTGAGAACAAGCAGTTCTTC. Residues: CASSQASGTSGENKQFF.